The 5 T cell receptor beta chains below all came from one sample that was sequenced in a study of blood T cell repertoires in COVID-19. TCRdb's table, derived via immunoSEQ multiplex PCR, lists solely in-frame clones and lacks some. Of more than 300,000 clones detected, approximately 90% appear once; the ten largest clones hold about 0.86%. Sequenced input: PBMCs or T cells enriched from blood (not recorded which). The receptors come from a woman in her thirties or forties who had been exposed to COVID-19.

This clone showed up just once. This sequence joins TRBV7-8 and TRBJ1-1; D is undetermined. The CDR3 length is 14 residues. Germline-derived CDR1 and CDR2 are SGHVS and FQNEAQ. V lost 8 bases, J lost 8 bases, and 21 bases lay in between. CDR3 amino acids: CASHSQRNPSEAFF. The CDR3 nucleotides read TGTGCCAGCCATTCTCAGAGGAATCCGTCGGAAGCTTTCTTT.

This clone was observed a single time. This chain connects TRBV5-6 to TRBJ1-4; the match to TRBD1 covers 7 bases. CDR1 and CDR2 from the germline V gene are SGHDT and YYEEEE. J was trimmed by 5 bases and V by 5 bases; bases with no gene match: 6. The CDR3 spans 14 residues. In DNA form, the CDR3 reads TGTGCCAGCAGTTATGGACAGGAGAATGAAAAACTGTTTTTT. This sequence encodes CASSYGQENEKLFF.

This chain joins TRBV29-1 and TRBJ1-1; 7 nucleotides agree with TRBD1. From germline, CDR1 is SQVTM and CDR2 ANQGSEA. This CDR3 has 13 amino acids. V shed 4 bases, J shed 4 bases, and the junction held 6 bases outside the gene matches. CDR3 amino acids: CSVAYRGGTEAFF. CDR3 in DNA: TGCAGCGTTGCCTACAGGGGAGGCACTGAAGCTTTCTTT.

The chain is built from TRBV11-2 and TRBJ1-2, with TRBD1 identical over 7 bases. Germline V gives CDR1 SGHAT, CDR2 FQNNGV. Trimming removed 3 bases from V and 8 bases from J; junction bases left unmatched: 6. The CDR3 totals 13 residues. In nucleotides, the CDR3 is TGTGCCAGCAGCTTGGGCAGGGGGTTCGGCTACACCTTC. This translates into CASSLGRGFGYTF.

The chain links TRBV24-1 to TRBJ2-5; 9 bases map to TRBD1. The CDR3 consists of 15 residues. Per the germline V gene, CDR1 is KGHDR and CDR2 is SFDVKD. J was trimmed by 3 bases and V by 4 bases; bases with no gene match: 5. This CDR3 reads CATSDPGQGEETQYF. The DNA for the CDR3 is TGTGCCACCAGTGACCCGGGACAGGGCGAAGAGACCCAGTACTTC.